This T cell receptor (beta chain) was captured in a study of blood T cells in healthy people across ages. In the study overall: Capture via template switching afforded approximately one barcoded beta molecule per two T cells.

General study results and limits: There were more naive CD4+ cells and higher diversity in long-lived donors than in aged donors.

Primed by a sample-barcoded 5' primer and a J-beta primer mix, a second PCR proceeded for about 7 to 11 cycles. TCRdb re-called the 5' RACE reads with MiXCR, one entry per CDR3 protein. Of about 640,000 distinct CDR3 sequences in the sample, about 28% are singletons; the top ten hold less than 20%. Of note for this clonotype: No antigen is known for it. This may be a read error: a much more frequent sequence differs by one nucleotide.

Extraction yielded at least 6 micrograms of total RNA per sample. CDR1 SGHRS and CDR2 YFSETQ come from the germline V gene. The V gene end was trimmed by 4 bases and the J gene end by 8 bases; junction bases not matched to a gene: 9. This CDR3 region has 16 residues. J is TRBJ2-1 and V is TRBV5-1, with 13 bases that match TRBD2. The origin of this receptor is a woman older than 75 in good health. Sequencing was performed on blood. CDR3 in amino acids: CASSLRTSGGGDEQFF. CDR3 nucleotide sequence: TGCGCCAGCAGCCTCCGGACTAGCGGGGGTGGGGATGAGCAGTTCTTC.